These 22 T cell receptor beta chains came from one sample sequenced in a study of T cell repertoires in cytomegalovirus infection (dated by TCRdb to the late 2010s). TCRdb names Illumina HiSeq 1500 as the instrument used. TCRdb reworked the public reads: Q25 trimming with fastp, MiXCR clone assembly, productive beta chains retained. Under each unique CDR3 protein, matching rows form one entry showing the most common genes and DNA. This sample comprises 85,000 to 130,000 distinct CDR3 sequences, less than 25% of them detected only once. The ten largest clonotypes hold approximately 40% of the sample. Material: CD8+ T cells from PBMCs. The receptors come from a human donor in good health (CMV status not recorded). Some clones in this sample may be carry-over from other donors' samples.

Written as DNA, the CDR3 is TGTGCCAGTAGCCTGGATCCTACCTATACCACTGAAGCTTTCTTT. Translated, it gives CASSLDPTYTTEAFF. This chain uses TRBV19 with TRBJ1-1; no clear D. V lost 6 bases to trimming and J lost 4 bases, with 18 bases between them. This CDR3 has 15 amino acids. From germline, CDR1 is LNHDA and CDR2 SQIVND (reference sequence).

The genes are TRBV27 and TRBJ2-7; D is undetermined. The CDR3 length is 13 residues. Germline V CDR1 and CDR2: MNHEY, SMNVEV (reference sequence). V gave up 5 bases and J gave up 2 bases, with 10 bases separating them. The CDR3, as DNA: TGTGCCAGCAGTCCGTACCGGGCCTACGAGCAGTACTTC. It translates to CASSPYRAYEQYF.

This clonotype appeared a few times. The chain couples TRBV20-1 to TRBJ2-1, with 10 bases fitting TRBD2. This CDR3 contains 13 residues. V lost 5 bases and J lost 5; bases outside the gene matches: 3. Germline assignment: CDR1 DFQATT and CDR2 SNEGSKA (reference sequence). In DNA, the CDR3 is TGCAGTGCTGGGACTAGCGATAACAATGAGCAGTTCTTC. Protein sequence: CSAGTSDNNEQFF.

CDR3 nucleotide sequence: TGCGCCAGCAGCCAAGTCATGGACAGCACCAATTCACCCCTCCACTTT. As protein: CASSQVMDSTNSPLHF. The genes are TRBV4-3 and TRBJ1-6, with a weak D call TRBD1 (6 bases). The CDR3 is 16 amino acids. Germline-derived CDR1 and CDR2 are LGHNA and YSLEER. Deletions cut 1 base from V and 7 bases from J, with 14 bases between.

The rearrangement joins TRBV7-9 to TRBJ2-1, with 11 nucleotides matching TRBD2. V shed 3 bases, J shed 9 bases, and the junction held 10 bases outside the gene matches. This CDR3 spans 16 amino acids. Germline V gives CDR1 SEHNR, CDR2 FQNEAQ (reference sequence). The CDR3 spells CASSFPIAGGPIEQFF. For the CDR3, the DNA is TGTGCCAGCAGCTTTCCAATAGCGGGAGGGCCGATTGAGCAGTTCTTC.

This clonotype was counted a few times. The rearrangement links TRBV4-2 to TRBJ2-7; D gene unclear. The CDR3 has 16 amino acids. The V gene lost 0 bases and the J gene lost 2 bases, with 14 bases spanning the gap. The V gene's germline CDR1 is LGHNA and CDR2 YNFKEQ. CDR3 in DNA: TGTGCCAGCAGCCAAGAAGTCGTATCCGATCCCTACGAGCAGTACTTC. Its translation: CASSQEVVSDPYEQYF.

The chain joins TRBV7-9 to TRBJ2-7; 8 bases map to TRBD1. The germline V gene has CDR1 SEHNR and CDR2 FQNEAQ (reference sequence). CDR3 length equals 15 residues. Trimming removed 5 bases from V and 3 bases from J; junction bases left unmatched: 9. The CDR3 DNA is TGTGCCAGCAGCCCCTGGGGGACAGGTGGCTACGAGCAGTACTTC. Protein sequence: CASSPWGTGGYEQYF.

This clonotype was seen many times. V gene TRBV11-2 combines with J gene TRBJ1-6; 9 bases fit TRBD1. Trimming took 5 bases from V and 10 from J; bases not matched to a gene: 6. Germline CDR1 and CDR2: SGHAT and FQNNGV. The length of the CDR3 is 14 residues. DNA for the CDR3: TGTGCCAGCAGCACGTCGACAGGGGGGTCACCCCTCCACTTT. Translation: CASSTSTGGSPLHF.

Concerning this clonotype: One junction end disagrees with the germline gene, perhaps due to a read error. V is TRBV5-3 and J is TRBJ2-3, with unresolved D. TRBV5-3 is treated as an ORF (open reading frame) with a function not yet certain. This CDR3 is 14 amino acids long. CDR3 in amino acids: CASSLEKKTDTQYF. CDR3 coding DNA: TGTGCCAGCAGCTTGGAAAAGAAGACAGATACGCAGTATTTT.

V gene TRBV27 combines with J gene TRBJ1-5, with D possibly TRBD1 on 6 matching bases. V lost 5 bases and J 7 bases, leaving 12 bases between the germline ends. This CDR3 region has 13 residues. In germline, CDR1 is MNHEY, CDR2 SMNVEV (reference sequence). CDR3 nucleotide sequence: TGTGCCAGCAGTCGACAGGTGGGGCAGCCCCAGCATTTT. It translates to CASSRQVGQPQHF.

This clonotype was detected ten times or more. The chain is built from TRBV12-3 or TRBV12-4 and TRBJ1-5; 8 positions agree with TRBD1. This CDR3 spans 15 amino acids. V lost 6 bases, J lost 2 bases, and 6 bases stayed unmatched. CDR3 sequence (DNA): TGTGCCAGCAGACCTCCGGGACAGGGCAATCAGCCCCAGCATTTT. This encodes CASRPPGQGNQPQHF.

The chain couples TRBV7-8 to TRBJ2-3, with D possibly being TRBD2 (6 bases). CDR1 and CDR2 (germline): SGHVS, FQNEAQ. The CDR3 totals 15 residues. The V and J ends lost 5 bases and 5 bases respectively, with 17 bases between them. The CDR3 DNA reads TGTGCCAGCAGCCCCGGGACTGCGCGCGGAGATACGCAGTATTTT. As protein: CASSPGTARGDTQYF.

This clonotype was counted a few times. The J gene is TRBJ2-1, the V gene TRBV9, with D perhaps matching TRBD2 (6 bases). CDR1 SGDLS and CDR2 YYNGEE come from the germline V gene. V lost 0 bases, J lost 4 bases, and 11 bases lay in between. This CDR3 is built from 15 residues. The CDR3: CASSVDGGDYNEQFF. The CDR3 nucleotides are TGTGCCAGCAGCGTAGACGGGGGAGATTACAATGAGCAGTTCTTC.

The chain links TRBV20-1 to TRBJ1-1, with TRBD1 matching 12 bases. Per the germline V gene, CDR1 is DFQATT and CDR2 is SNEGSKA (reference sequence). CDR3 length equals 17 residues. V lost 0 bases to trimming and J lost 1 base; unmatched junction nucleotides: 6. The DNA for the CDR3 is TGCAGTGCTAGAGAAGCGGGACAGGGGGCTCGGAACACTGAAGCTTTCTTT. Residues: CSAREAGQGARNTEAFF.

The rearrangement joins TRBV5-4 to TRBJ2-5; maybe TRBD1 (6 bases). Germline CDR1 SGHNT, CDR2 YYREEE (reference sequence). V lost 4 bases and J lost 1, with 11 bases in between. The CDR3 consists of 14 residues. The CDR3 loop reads CASSPRTAQETQYF. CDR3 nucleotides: TGTGCCAGCAGCCCACGGACAGCCCAAGAGACCCAGTACTTC.

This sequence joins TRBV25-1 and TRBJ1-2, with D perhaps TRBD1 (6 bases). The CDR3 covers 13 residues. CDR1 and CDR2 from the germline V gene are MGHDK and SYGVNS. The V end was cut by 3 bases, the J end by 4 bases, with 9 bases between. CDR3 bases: TGTGCCAGCAGTGAGGTCAGGGGCTATGGCTACACCTTC. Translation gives CASSEVRGYGYTF.

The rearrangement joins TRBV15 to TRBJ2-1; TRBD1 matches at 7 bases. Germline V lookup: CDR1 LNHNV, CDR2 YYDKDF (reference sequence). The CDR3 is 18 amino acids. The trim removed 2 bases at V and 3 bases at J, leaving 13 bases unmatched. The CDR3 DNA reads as TGTGCCACCAGCAGACAATTACAGGGGTATAATCTCTACAATGAGCAGTTCTTC. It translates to CATSRQLQGYNLYNEQFF.

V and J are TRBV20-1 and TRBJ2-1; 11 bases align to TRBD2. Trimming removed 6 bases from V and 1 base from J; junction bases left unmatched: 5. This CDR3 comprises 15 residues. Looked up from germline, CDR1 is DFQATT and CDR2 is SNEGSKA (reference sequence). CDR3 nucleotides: TGCAGTGCGGGACCTAGCGGGGGGTCCTACAATGAGCAGTTCTTC. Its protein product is CSAGPSGGSYNEQFF.

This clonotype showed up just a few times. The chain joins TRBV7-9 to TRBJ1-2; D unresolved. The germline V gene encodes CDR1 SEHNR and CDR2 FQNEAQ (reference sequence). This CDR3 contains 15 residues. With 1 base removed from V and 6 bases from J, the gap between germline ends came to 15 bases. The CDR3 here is CASSLGRVVPNGYTF. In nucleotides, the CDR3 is TGTGCCAGCAGCTTAGGCCGGGTCGTCCCCAATGGCTACACCTTC.

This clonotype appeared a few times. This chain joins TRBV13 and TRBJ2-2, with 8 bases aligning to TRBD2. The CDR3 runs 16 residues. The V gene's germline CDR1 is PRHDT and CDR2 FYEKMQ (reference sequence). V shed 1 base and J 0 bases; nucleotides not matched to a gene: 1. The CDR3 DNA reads TGTGCCAGCAGCTTAGCACTAGCGGCGAACACCGGGGAGCTGTTTTTT. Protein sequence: CASSLALAANTGELFF.

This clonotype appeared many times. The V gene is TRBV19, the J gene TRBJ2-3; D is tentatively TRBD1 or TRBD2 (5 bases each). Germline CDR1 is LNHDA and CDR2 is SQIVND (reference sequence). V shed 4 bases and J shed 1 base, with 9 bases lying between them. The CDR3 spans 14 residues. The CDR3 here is CASSTWDRTDTQYF. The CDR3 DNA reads TGTGCCAGTAGTACCTGGGACCGCACAGATACGCAGTATTTT.

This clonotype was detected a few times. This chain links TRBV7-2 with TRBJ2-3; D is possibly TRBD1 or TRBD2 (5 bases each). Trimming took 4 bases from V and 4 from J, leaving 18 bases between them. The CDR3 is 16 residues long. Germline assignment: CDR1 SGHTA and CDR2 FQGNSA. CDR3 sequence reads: CASSSPDRVGADTQYF. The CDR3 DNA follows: TGTGCCAGCAGCTCACCGGACCGAGTGGGGGCAGATACGCAGTATTTT.